The T cell receptor (beta chain) under discussion was sequenced for a study of T cells expressing NK-cell markers. Study in general: The sequencing cohort of eight donors included seven HCMV-seropositive individuals and one seronegative individual. Whole-study results and caveats: A few of the donors also had these clonotypes leading their CD3+CD56-NKG2C+ fraction.

Scientists made TCR beta cDNA using 5'RACE template switching with UMIs. TCRdb processed the 5' RACE reads again and assigns one entry to each CDR3 protein, with no DNA. The sample totals 350,000 to 450,000 distinct CDR3 sequences. On this clonotype: The antigen remains unidentified.

The CDR3 length is 18 residues. The chain has TRBV12-3 or TRBV12-4 and TRBJ2-7; as DNA is missing, the TRBD2 call by TCRdb cannot be tested. The sequence was obtained from a man aged 18 to 69 in good health. The specimen sequenced was blood T cells: a sorted CD56 or NKG2C T cell subset, CD4+ or CD8+ T cells, or bulk PBMC T cells (not recorded which). The CDR3 spells CASSGTGLAGGFSYEQYF.